This T cell receptor beta chain derives from a study of T cells in Graves' hyperthyroidism and ophthalmopathy. The source material, RNA transcripts, was used to amplify TCR beta CDR3 regions. HTBI primers were employed in a first-round RT-PCR of the TCR CDR3. TCRdb re-called the multiplex PCR reads with MiXCR, one entry per CDR3 protein. This table holds fewer than 450,000 distinct CDR3 sequences, approximately 18% found once. This clonotype has only a few counts. Trimming removed 3 bases from V and 8 bases from J; junction bases left unmatched: 6. The CDR3 spans 14 residues. CDR1 is SGDLS, CDR2 YYNGEE, per germline.

The source of this sequence is a woman in her twenties or thirties with Graves' hyperthyroidism that later progressed to Graves' ophthalmopathy. The V gene is TRBV9, the J gene TRBJ2-1, with 9 bases aligning to TRBD1. The sequenced sample consisted of blood. The CDR3 nucleotides are TGTGCCAGCAGCGCCGGGACAGGGTTGCATGAGCAGTTCTTC. Amino acids: CASSAGTGLHEQFF.